The 26 T cell receptor beta chains below come from one sample, sequenced in a study of human T cells and chemical hapten exposure. TCRdb re-called the RACE reads through MiXCR, storing one row per CDR3 protein. The data show approximately 97,000 distinct CDR3 sequences, with roughly 27% seen just once and 10% held by the top ten. The time point denotes: patch test 3, about 24 weeks after DPC sensitization. The treatment here: therapeutic diphenylcyclopropenone sensitization with weekly scalp DPC. This specimen was whole blood, taken in connection with sensitization to the hapten diphenylcyclopropenone (DPC). Receptor source: a man aged 40-49 years with alopecia areata. Some clones in this sample may be carry-over from other donors' samples.

This clonotype was detected a few times. This chain uses TRBV12-3 or TRBV12-4 with TRBJ2-3; TRBD2 agrees at 9 bases. The junction had 15 bases not matched to a gene; V was cut back by 6 bases and J by 2 bases. The CDR3 extends over 18 amino acids. The CDR3, as DNA: TGTGCCAGCAGCCAAACGAGTATCAGCGGGAGGCCCACAGATACGCAGTATTTT. This translates into CASSQTSISGRPTDTQYF.

The CDR3 protein is CASSLEWGNGELFF. CDR3 in DNA: TGTGCCAGCAGCTTAGAGTGGGGGAACGGGGAGCTGTTTTTT. The V and J genes are TRBV7-2 and TRBJ2-2; D is tentatively TRBD1 or TRBD2 (5 bases each). Germline V gene lookup returns CDR1 SGHTA and CDR2 FQGNSA. This CDR3 has 14 residues. With 1 base removed from V and 7 bases from J, the gap between germline ends came to 10 bases.

This clonotype was seen only a few times. The chain carries TRBV5-1 and TRBJ1-3; tentatively, D is TRBD1 (6 bases). Trimming left V 1 base short and J 2 bases short, with 7 bases between. The CDR3 has 14 amino acids. CDR1 is SGHRS and CDR2 is YFSETQ in the germline V gene. The CDR3 DNA sequence: TGCGCCAGCAGCTTGACAGGGCCTGGAAACACCATATATTTT. It is translated as CASSLTGPGNTIYF.

This clonotype occurred a few times. V usage is TRBV6-5 and J usage is TRBJ2-7; possible D gene TRBD2, 5 bases. V lost 6 bases, J lost 0 bases, and 12 bases lay in between. Germline V gives CDR1 MNHEY, CDR2 SVGAGI. CDR3 size: 14 residues. The CDR3: CASSRTASSYEQYF. CDR3 coding DNA: TGTGCCAGCAGCCGGACTGCTAGCTCCTACGAGCAGTACTTC.

This clonotype was seen many times. V and J are TRBV20-1 and TRBJ2-3; D is uncertain. CDR1 and CDR2 from the germline V gene are DFQATT and SNEGSKA (reference sequence). The CDR3 is 14 residues long. The V end lost 5 bases, the J end lost 0 bases, and 12 bases lay between the germline ends. The CDR3 DNA follows: TGCAGTGCTCAGGAGTTTCCTAGCACAGATACGCAGTATTTT. Translated, it gives CSAQEFPSTDTQYF.

This chain joins TRBV7-9 and TRBJ2-3, with D possibly TRBD2 on 6 matching bases. This CDR3 spans 16 amino acids. Trimming pared 3 bases from V and 2 bases from J, leaving 15 bases between. The germline V gene encodes CDR1 SEHNR and CDR2 FQNEAQ (reference sequence). In DNA, the CDR3 is TGTGCCAGCAGCTTTGGCAAACTAGCCTACACAGATACGCAGTATTTT. Translated: CASSFGKLAYTDTQYF.

This chain's CDR3 is CASSGNRHPSNQPQHF. DNA of the CDR3: TGTGCCAGCAGTGGGAACCGGCACCCTAGCAATCAGCCCCAGCATTTT. The chain is built from TRBV27 and TRBJ1-5; no clear D. The CDR3 extends over 16 amino acids. Germline CDR1 MNHEY, CDR2 SMNVEV (reference sequence). Deletions cut 5 bases from V and 0 bases from J, with 14 bases between.

This clonotype has just a few counts. For the CDR3, the DNA is TGCAGTGCTAGAGCAGGGGACAACCATAATTCACCCCTCCACTTT. Translated: CSARAGDNHNSPLHF. The J gene is TRBJ1-6, the V gene TRBV20-1; tentatively, D is TRBD1 (6 bases). CDR3 length: 15 amino acids. Germline values: CDR1 DFQATT, CDR2 SNEGSKA (reference sequence). Trimming removed 1 base from V and 5 bases from J, with 12 bases in between.

This clonotype was found many times. The chain employs TRBV20-1 and TRBJ1-3; D is ambiguous. CDR1 and CDR2 from the germline V gene are DFQATT and SNEGSKA (reference sequence). This CDR3 is built from 19 residues. Trimming cost V 3 bases and J 0 bases, with 24 bases left between them. The CDR3: CSARRPSPKRPYSGNTIYF. The CDR3 region has the DNA TGCAGTGCTAGGAGGCCTTCTCCTAAACGACCTTACTCTGGAAACACCATATATTTT.

This clonotype was seen a handful of times. The chain joins TRBV6-1 to TRBJ2-5, with D perhaps TRBD1 (7 bases). Trimming cost V 6 bases and J 4 bases, with 15 bases left between them. The germline CDR1 and CDR2 sequences are MNHNS and SASEGT. CDR3 length: 14 amino acids. The DNA of the CDR3 is TGTGCCAGCAGCTCAGGGGGGAATCGAGAGACCCAGTACTTC. It codes for CASSSGGNRETQYF.

This clonotype was picked up many times. The chain links TRBV20-1 to TRBJ2-7, with 7 bases identical to TRBD1. Unmatched junction bases numbered 11, after V lost 3 bases and J lost 3 bases. Germline V CDR1 and CDR2: DFQATT, SNEGSKA (reference sequence). CDR3 length: 15 residues. Here the CDR3 DNA reads TGCAGTGCTAGGCCCGAATACAGGGGTAGCTACGAGCAGTACTTC. This translates into CSARPEYRGSYEQYF.

Concerning this clonotype itself: The germline gene is not matched at one end of the junction; a read error may be the cause. V gene TRBV28 combines with J gene TRBJ2-7, with unresolved D. This CDR3 has 13 amino acids. Germline CDR1 and CDR2: MDHEN and SYDVKM. In nucleotides, the CDR3 is TGTGCCAGCAGTCCCTACAAGGCCCACACCTCTAGCTTC. As protein: CASSPYKAHTSSF. The variable domain in full, completed from reference TRBV28 and TRBJ2-7, reads DVKVTQSSRYLVKRTGEKVFLECVQDMDHENMFWYRQDPGLGLRLIYFSYDVKMKEKGDIPEGYSVSREKKERFSLILESASTNQTSMYLCASSPYKAHTSSFGPGTRLTVT.

This clonotype was recorded a few times. This chain connects TRBV6-5 to TRBJ2-7, with D perhaps TRBD1 (6 bases). V gave up 7 bases and J gave up 3 bases, with 16 bases separating them. Per the germline V gene, CDR1 is MNHEY and CDR2 is SVGAGI. This CDR3 contains 14 residues. The CDR3 region is CASTRDIQHYEQYF. CDR3 bases: TGTGCCAGCACCAGGGACATTCAACACTACGAGCAGTACTTC.

This chain joins TRBV20-1 and TRBJ2-7, with D possibly TRBD2 on 5 matching bases. Trimming took off 2 bases at V and 6 bases at J, with 17 bases between the two ends. The germline CDR1 and CDR2 sequences are DFQATT and SNEGSKA (reference sequence). CDR3 length equals 14 residues. The CDR3 sequence is CSARSPDSHIEQYF. CDR3 coding DNA: TGCAGTGCTAGATCACCGGACTCGCACATCGAGCAGTACTTC.

There are a few counts of this clonotype. The chain has TRBV14 and TRBJ1-1, with D perhaps matching TRBD1 (5 bases). CDR1 and CDR2 from the germline V gene are SGHDN and FVKESK. This CDR3 comprises 14 residues. The V end was cut by 2 bases, the J end by 4 bases, with 11 bases between. The CDR3 here is CASSQLRTSTEAFF. In nucleotides, the CDR3 is TGTGCCAGCAGCCAATTAAGGACAAGCACTGAAGCTTTCTTT.

The chain carries TRBV20-1 and TRBJ2-1; the match to TRBD2 covers 10 bases. J lost 7 bases, V lost 3 bases, and 9 bases had no gene match. The CDR3 runs to 15 residues. Germline V lookup: CDR1 DFQATT, CDR2 SNEGSKA (reference sequence). The CDR3 DNA reads TGCAGTGCTAGTTTACTAGCGGGAATCGGGAATGAGCAGTTCTTC. It specifies CSASLLAGIGNEQFF.

The chain is built from TRBV12-3 or TRBV12-4 and TRBJ2-3, with 9 positions matching TRBD2. The length of the CDR3 is 16 residues. V lost 4 bases to trimming and J lost 6 bases; unmatched junction nucleotides: 11. In DNA, the CDR3 is TGTGCCAGCAGTTCCCCGGGACTAGCATTATTGGATACGCAGTATTTT. Translating gives CASSSPGLALLDTQYF.

V usage is TRBV29-1 and J usage is TRBJ2-6, with D perhaps TRBD1 (6 bases). The CDR3 loop spans 13 amino acids. Germline V lookup: CDR1 SQVTM, CDR2 ANQGSEA. The germline V and J ends were trimmed by 6 bases and 3 bases, with 9 bases remaining between them. The CDR3 DNA reads TGCAGCGTGGGGGCTGGTGGGGCCAACGTCCTGACTTTC. Translation gives CSVGAGGANVLTF.

The sample holds a few counts of this clonotype. This sequence joins TRBV2 and TRBJ2-1; 7 nucleotides match TRBD2. CDR3 length equals 13 residues. Trimming removed 9 bases from V and 6 bases from J; junction bases left unmatched: 8. CDR1 is SNHLY and CDR2 is FYNNEI in the germline V gene. CDR3 nucleotide sequence: TGTGCCAGTACTAGCGACCGCGGCAATGAGCAGTTCTTC. Residues: CASTSDRGNEQFF.

This chain joins TRBV12-3 or TRBV12-4 and TRBJ1-3; D remains ambiguous. Trimming took 3 bases from V and 0 from J, leaving 12 bases between them. The CDR3 contains 16 residues. The CDR3: CASSLSRRYSGNTIYF. The CDR3 bases are TGTGCCAGCAGTTTGAGCAGACGCTACTCTGGAAACACCATATATTTT.

The rearrangement joins TRBV20-1 to TRBJ2-1; 7 nucleotides align to TRBD2. With 5 bases clipped from V and 4 bases from J, the junction kept 8 bases outside the gene matches. Germline V lookup: CDR1 DFQATT, CDR2 SNEGSKA (reference sequence). The CDR3 contains 14 residues. The CDR3 sequence: CSARSSGLYNEQFF. As DNA, the CDR3 is TGCAGTGCTCGATCTAGCGGCCTTTACAATGAGCAGTTCTTC.

This clonotype showed up just a few times. The DNA for the CDR3 is TGTGCCAGCAGTTACACGCGCTACGAGCAGTACTTC. Translating it yields CASSYTRYEQYF. The chain has TRBV6-2 or TRBV6-3 and TRBJ2-7; D is unclear. The V end was cut by 2 bases, the J end by 3 bases, with 5 bases between. Germline CDR1 and CDR2: MNHEY and SVGEGT. The CDR3 has 12 residues.

The V gene is TRBV20-1, the J gene TRBJ1-1, with D unresolved. V gave up 0 bases and J gave up 1 base, with 12 bases separating them. The CDR3 sequence is 15 residues long. Germline V lookup: CDR1 DFQATT, CDR2 SNEGSKA (reference sequence). CDR3 sequence reads: CSAREGALRNTEAFF. The CDR3 bases are TGCAGTGCTAGAGAGGGTGCGTTAAGGAACACTGAAGCTTTCTTT.

The rearrangement uses TRBV20-1 and TRBJ1-5; 7 bases fit TRBD1. This CDR3 contains 12 residues. V lost 3 bases to trimming and J lost 6 bases; unmatched junction nucleotides: 2. Germline-derived CDR1 and CDR2 are DFQATT and SNEGSKA (reference sequence). The CDR3 nucleotides read TGCAGTGCTAGGACAGGGATTCAGCCCCAGCATTTT. Translating gives CSARTGIQPQHF.

V gene TRBV6-5 combines with J gene TRBJ2-6; D unclear. The V gene's germline CDR1 is MNHEY and CDR2 SVGAGI. This CDR3 is built from 15 residues. V was shortened by 2 bases and J by 0 bases, with 5 bases between the two germline ends. The CDR3 spells CASSYVSSGANVLTF. The CDR3, as DNA: TGTGCCAGCAGTTACGTCAGCTCTGGGGCCAACGTCCTGACTTTC.

The chain combines TRBV28 with TRBJ2-5, with 7 bases matching TRBD1. The germline gives CDR1 MDHEN, CDR2 SYDVKM. The CDR3 sequence is 15 residues long. Unmatched junction bases numbered 7, after V lost 4 bases and J lost 2 bases. CDR3 sequence (DNA): TGTGCCAGCAGTTCGATAGGGGGCGGGCAAGAGACCCAGTACTTC. It encodes CASSSIGGGQETQYF.